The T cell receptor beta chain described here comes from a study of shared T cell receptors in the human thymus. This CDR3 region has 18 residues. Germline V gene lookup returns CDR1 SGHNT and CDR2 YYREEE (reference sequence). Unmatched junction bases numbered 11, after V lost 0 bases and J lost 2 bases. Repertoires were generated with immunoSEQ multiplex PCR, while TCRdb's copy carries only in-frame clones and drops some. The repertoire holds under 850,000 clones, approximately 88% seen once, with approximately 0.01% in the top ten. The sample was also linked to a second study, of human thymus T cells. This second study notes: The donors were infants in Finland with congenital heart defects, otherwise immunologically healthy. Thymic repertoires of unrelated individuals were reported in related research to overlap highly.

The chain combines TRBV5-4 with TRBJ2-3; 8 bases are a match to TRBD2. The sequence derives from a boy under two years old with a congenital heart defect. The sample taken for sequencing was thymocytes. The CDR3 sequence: CASSLGTKALAVTDTQYF. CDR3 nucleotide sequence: TGTGCCAGCAGCTTGGGGACAAAGGCACTAGCGGTCACAGATACGCAGTATTTT.